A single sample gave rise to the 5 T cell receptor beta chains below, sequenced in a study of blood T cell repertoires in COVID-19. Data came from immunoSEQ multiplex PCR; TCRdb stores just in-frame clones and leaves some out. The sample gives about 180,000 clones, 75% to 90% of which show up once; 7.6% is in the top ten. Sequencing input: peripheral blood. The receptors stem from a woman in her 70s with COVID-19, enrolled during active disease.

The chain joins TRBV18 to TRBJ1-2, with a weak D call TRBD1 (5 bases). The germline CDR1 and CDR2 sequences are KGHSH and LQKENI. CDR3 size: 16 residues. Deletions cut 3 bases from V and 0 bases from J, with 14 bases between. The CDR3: CASSPFDSHSNYGYTF. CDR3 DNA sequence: TGTGCCAGCTCACCCTTCGACAGTCATTCTAACTATGGCTACACCTTC.

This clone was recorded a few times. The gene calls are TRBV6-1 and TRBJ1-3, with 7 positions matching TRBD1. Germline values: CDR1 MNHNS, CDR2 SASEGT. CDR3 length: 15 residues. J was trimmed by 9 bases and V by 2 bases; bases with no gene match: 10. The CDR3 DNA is TGTGCCAGCAGTGAACCGGGGACAGCTCCGGGCACCATATATTTT. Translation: CASSEPGTAPGTIYF.

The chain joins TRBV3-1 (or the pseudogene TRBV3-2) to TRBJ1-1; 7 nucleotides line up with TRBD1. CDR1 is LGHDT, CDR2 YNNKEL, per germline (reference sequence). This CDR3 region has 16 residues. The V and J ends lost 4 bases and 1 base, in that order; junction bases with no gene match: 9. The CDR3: CASSRDRVNENTEAFF. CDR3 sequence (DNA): TGTGCCAGCAGCCGTGACAGGGTCAATGAGAACACTGAAGCTTTCTTT.

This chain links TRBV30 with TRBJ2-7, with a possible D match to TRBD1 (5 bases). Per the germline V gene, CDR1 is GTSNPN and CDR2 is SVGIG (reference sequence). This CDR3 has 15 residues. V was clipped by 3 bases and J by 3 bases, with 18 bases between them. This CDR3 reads CAWRRQPDPYYEQYF. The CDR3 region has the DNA TGTGCCTGGAGGAGACAGCCTGACCCCTACTACGAGCAGTACTTC.

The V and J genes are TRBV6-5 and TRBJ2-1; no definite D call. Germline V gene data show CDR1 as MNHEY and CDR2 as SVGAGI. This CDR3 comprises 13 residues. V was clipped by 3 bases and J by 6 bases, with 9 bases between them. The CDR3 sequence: CASSYSLSNEQFF. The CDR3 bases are TGTGCCAGCAGTTATTCACTTAGCAATGAGCAGTTCTTC.